Sequencing of this T cell receptor beta chain was carried out in a study of T cell responses to AZD1222 COVID-19 vaccine. This clone appeared a few times. Its matching antigen is unknown. Notes on the study in general: An increase in Spike-specific TCR breadth and depth was observed after two AZD1222 doses. The study reported that nearly half of spike-specific TCRs target unmutated variant regions.

The germline gives CDR1 LGHDT, CDR2 YNNKEL (reference sequence). This CDR3 has 14 amino acids. The V and J ends lost 7 bases and 6 bases, in that order; junction bases with no gene match: 7. Repertoires were generated with immunoSEQ multiplex PCR, while TCRdb's copy carries only in-frame clones and drops some. The table lists some 180,000 clones, about 90% of them singletons. This TCR was recovered from an adult in good health. The specimen comprised peripheral blood, sampled on day 0 of AZD1222 vaccination. This chain connects TRBV3-1 (or the pseudogene TRBV3-2) to TRBJ1-4; 8 positions match TRBD1. The CDR3, as DNA: TGTGCCAGCAATTCCCAGGGGGCGGATGAAAAACTGTTTTTT. Its translation: CASNSQGADEKLFF.